The 29 T cell receptor beta chains given below trace back to one sample, sequenced in a study of shared clonotypes between healthy human individuals. The assay was immunoSEQ multiplex PCR, and TCRdb's table has in-frame clones only and misses some. This table holds millions of clones, roughly nine tenths found once. The specimen sequenced was naive CD4+ T cells sorted from blood. Subset meaning: CD45RA+ positively selected. Every receptor here comes from a man aged 18 to 35 in good health.

This chain uses TRBV5-6 with TRBJ1-5; no clear D gene. V lost 5 bases and J 3 bases, leaving 12 bases between the germline ends. In germline, CDR1 is SGHDT, CDR2 YYEEEE. This CDR3 contains 14 residues. CDR3: CASSYGGYNQPQHF. CDR3 coding DNA: TGTGCCAGCAGTTATGGCGGATACAATCAGCCCCAGCATTTT.

The CDR3 sequence: CASSLIGADTQYF. CDR3 DNA sequence: TGTGCCAGCAGCTTAATCGGGGCAGATACGCAGTATTTT. V usage is TRBV5-4 and J usage is TRBJ2-3; the D gene is possibly TRBD2 (5 bases). The germline V and J ends were trimmed by 2 bases and 4 bases, with 8 bases remaining between them. There are 13 residues in the CDR3. The germline V gene encodes CDR1 SGHNT and CDR2 YYREEE (reference sequence).

As regards this clone: This sample also contains other DNA sequences that code for the same CDR3. The chain joins TRBV18 to TRBJ2-2, with TRBD2 as a possible D gene (6 bases). This CDR3 region has 15 residues. Trimming cost V 2 bases and J 5 bases, with 12 bases left between them. The germline V gene encodes CDR1 KGHSH and CDR2 LQKENI. The CDR3 sequence is CASSPGTGNTGELFF. DNA for the CDR3: TGTGCCAGCTCACCAGGGACTGGAAATACCGGGGAGCTGTTTTTT.

This clone has only one observation. The sample contains more than one DNA sequence encoding this CDR3. The rearrangement links TRBV18 to TRBJ1-5; tentative D call: TRBD1 (5 bases). Trimming left V 6 bases short and J 1 base short, with 10 bases between. The CDR3 spans 14 residues. Germline values: CDR1 KGHSH, CDR2 LQKENI. For the CDR3, the DNA is TGTGCCAGCTCCCCAGCAGGGAGCAATCAGCCCCAGCATTTT. Translating it yields CASSPAGSNQPQHF.

The J gene is TRBJ1-5, the V gene TRBV7-9, with D possibly being TRBD1 (5 bases). Germline assignment: CDR1 SEHNR and CDR2 FQNEAQ (reference sequence). Between the trimmed V and J ends, which lost 5 bases and 6 bases, there was a span of 17 bases. This CDR3 contains 15 residues. The CDR3 region has the DNA TGTGCCAGCAGCCCGGGACCGGCAGCTCGTCAGCCCCAGCATTTT. This sequence encodes CASSPGPAARQPQHF.

Comments on this clone: The sample has other DNA sequences that encode this CDR3 too. The chain combines TRBV7-9 with TRBJ1-6; TRBD1 matches at 9 bases. The CDR3 sequence is 14 residues long. V lost 6 bases to trimming and J lost 7 bases; unmatched junction nucleotides: 4. Germline V gives CDR1 SEHNR, CDR2 FQNEAQ (reference sequence). CDR3 nucleotides: TGTGCCAGCAGTACCGGGACAGGGAATTCACCCCTCCACTTT. Amino acids: CASSTGTGNSPLHF. Full variable domain (rest looked up from reference TRBV7-9 and TRBJ1-6): DTGVSQNPRHKITKRGQNVTFRCDPISEHNRLYWYRQTLGQGPEFLTYFQNEAQLEKSRLLSDRFSAERPKGSFSTLEIQRTEQGDSAMYLCASSTGTGNSPLHFGNGTRLTVT.

The chain employs TRBV5-1 and TRBJ1-5; maybe TRBD1 (5 bases). Germline V gives CDR1 SGHRS, CDR2 YFSETQ. V shed 4 bases and J shed 7 bases, with 18 bases lying between them. The CDR3 is 15 amino acids. CDR3: CASSPTTGPGQPQHF. As DNA, the CDR3 is TGCGCCAGCAGCCCGACCACGGGACCCGGGCAGCCCCAGCATTTT.

This chain links TRBV27 with TRBJ2-3; D might be TRBD2 (7 bases). The V gene lost 5 bases and the J gene lost 1 base, with 16 bases spanning the gap. This CDR3 has 16 amino acids. Germline V gives CDR1 MNHEY, CDR2 SMNVEV (reference sequence). CDR3 protein: CASSPGLGGRTDTQYF. The CDR3 nucleotides read TGTGCCAGCAGTCCAGGACTAGGGGGGCGCACAGATACGCAGTATTTT.

CDR3 in DNA: TGTGCCAGCAGCCTCCCAGGGACTGGGGCCAACGTCCTGACTTTC. It codes for CASSLPGTGANVLTF. The chain joins TRBV5-4 to TRBJ2-6, with D tentatively TRBD1 (5 bases). This CDR3 region has 15 residues. CDR1 is SGHNT, CDR2 YYREEE, per germline (reference sequence). V was shortened by 4 bases and J by 2 bases, with 10 bases between the two germline ends.

The genes are TRBV6-4 and TRBJ1-6, with a weak D call TRBD1 (5 bases). V gave up 2 bases and J gave up 0 bases, with 17 bases separating them. CDR3 size: 19 residues. CDR1 and CDR2 from the germline V gene are MRHNA and SNTAGT. The CDR3 nucleotides read TGTGCCAGCAGTGACCCTCCAGGGTGGAAAAGCTCCTATAATTCACCCCTCCACTTT. This encodes CASSDPPGWKSSYNSPLHF.

V gene TRBV18 combines with J gene TRBJ1-2; perhaps TRBD1 as D (5 bases). CDR3 size: 13 residues. Per germline, CDR1 KGHSH and CDR2 LQKENI. The V end was cut by 4 bases, the J end by 3 bases, with 9 bases between. CDR3 nucleotide sequence: TGTGCCAGCTCACAGACAGATTACTATGGCTACACCTTC. As protein: CASSQTDYYGYTF.

The chain has TRBV29-1 and TRBJ2-7, with D uncertain. Germline V gene data show CDR1 as SQVTM and CDR2 as ANQGSEA. This CDR3 is built from 11 residues. Trimming removed 3 bases from V and 7 bases from J, with 10 bases in between. CDR3 DNA: TGCAGCGTTGATGAGCCCGGGGAGCAGTACTTC. Translation: CSVDEPGEQYF.

The chain combines TRBV10-2 with TRBJ2-3; D is undetermined. The V end lost 4 bases, the J end lost 2 bases, and 7 bases lay between the germline ends. CDR1 is WSHSY and CDR2 is SAAADI in the germline V gene. CDR3 length: 13 amino acids. CDR3 sequence reads: CASSGQITDTQYF. The CDR3 region has the DNA TGCGCCAGCAGTGGACAAATCACAGATACGCAGTATTTT.

A note on this clone: The same CDR3 can be traced to other DNA sequences in this sample. The rearrangement links TRBV5-1 to TRBJ2-3; D gene ambiguous. The V end lost 0 bases, the J end lost 2 bases, and 7 bases lay between the germline ends. The length of the CDR3 is 14 residues. Germline-derived CDR1 and CDR2 are SGHRS and YFSETQ. The CDR3 region is CASSLEVSTDTQYF. The CDR3 nucleotides read TGCGCCAGCAGCTTGGAAGTGTCCACAGATACGCAGTATTTT.

The chain couples TRBV15 to TRBJ1-1; the D gene is possibly TRBD1 (5 bases). CDR1 and CDR2 from the germline V gene are LNHNV and YYDKDF (reference sequence). The CDR3 consists of 17 residues. Trimming cost V 0 bases and J 10 bases, with 24 bases left between them. The CDR3 DNA reads as TGTGCCACCAGCAGAGATCTATTAGGGGAAGGGATGAGGTTAGCTTTCTTT. Protein sequence: CATSRDLLGEGMRLAFF.

The gene calls are TRBV5-4 and TRBJ1-3; D gene uncertain. Trimming pared 7 bases from V and 4 bases from J, leaving 9 bases between. Germline V lookup: CDR1 SGHNT, CDR2 YYREEE (reference sequence). The CDR3 has 12 residues. The CDR3 region is CASGWEGNTIYF. The DNA of the CDR3 is TGTGCCAGCGGATGGGAAGGAAACACCATATATTTT.

The J gene is TRBJ2-7, the V gene TRBV2; 11 nucleotides agree with TRBD2. After removal of 6 bases from V and 6 bases from J, the junction contained 19 bases not matched to a gene. The CDR3 is 18 amino acids. Per germline, CDR1 SNHLY and CDR2 FYNNEI. Here the CDR3 DNA reads TGTGCCAGCAGGGAGTCCCGGACGGTAATAGCGGGAGGGATCGAGCAGTACTTC. Residues: CASRESRTVIAGGIEQYF.

The chain employs TRBV18 and TRBJ1-4; no clear D gene. Trimming took off 0 bases at V and 6 bases at J, with 5 bases between the two ends. This CDR3 is 13 amino acids long. Germline V gene lookup returns CDR1 KGHSH and CDR2 LQKENI. The CDR3 spells CASSPPGYEKLFF. The DNA of the CDR3 is TGTGCCAGCTCACCACCGGGGTATGAAAAACTGTTTTTT.

The count of this clone is one. The chain has TRBV10-2 and TRBJ2-2; no reliable D call. The CDR3 length is 12 residues. CDR1 is WSHSY and CDR2 is SAAADI in the germline V gene. Trimming took off 7 bases at V and 2 bases at J, with 5 bases between the two ends. The CDR3 DNA sequence: TGCGCCAGCACCCTCAACACCGGGGAGCTGTTTTTT. Its translation is CASTLNTGELFF.

This clone occurred a few times. The CDR3 DNA is TGTGCCATCAGGAGCACAGATGACACTGAAGCTTTCTTT. Encoded protein: CAIRSTDDTEAFF. J is TRBJ1-1 and V is TRBV10-3; the D is unclear. The CDR3 is 13 residues long. The V and J ends lost 6 bases and 3 bases respectively, with 11 bases between them. The V gene's germline CDR1 is ENHRY and CDR2 SYGVKD.

The chain links TRBV7-2 to TRBJ1-1, with 10 nucleotides matching TRBD1. With V trimmed by 2 bases and J by 3 bases, 6 bases remained unmatched. From germline, CDR1 is SGHTA and CDR2 FQGNSA. The CDR3 consists of 16 residues. In DNA form, the CDR3 reads TGTGCCAGCAGCTTAAGACAGGGGGCCGGTCACACTGAAGCTTTCTTT. As protein: CASSLRQGAGHTEAFF. The whole variable domain, remainder taken from reference TRBV7-2 and TRBJ1-1, is GAGVSQSPSNKVTEKGKDVELRCDPISGHTALYWYRQSLGQGLEFLIYFQGNSAPDKSGLPSDRFSAERTGGSVSTLTIQRTQQEDSAVYLCASSLRQGAGHTEAFFGQGTRLTVV.

This clone showed up just once. V gene TRBV15 combines with J gene TRBJ1-5, with D possibly being TRBD1 (6 bases). V was clipped by 5 bases and J by 0 bases, with 17 bases between them. Germline V CDR1 and CDR2: LNHNV, YYDKDF (reference sequence). CDR3 length equals 17 residues. The CDR3 DNA reads as TGTGCCACCAGCCAGGGGATCGTCCTTTATAGCAATCAGCCCCAGCATTTT. It yields the protein CATSQGIVLYSNQPQHF. Full variable domain (rest looked up from reference TRBV15 and TRBJ1-5): DAMVIQNPRYQVTQFGKPVTLSCSQTLNHNVMYWYQQKSSQAPKLLFHYYDKDFNNEADTPDNFQSRRPNTSFCFLDIRSPGLGDTAMYLCATSQGIVLYSNQPQHFGDGTRLSIL.

This chain uses TRBV7-2 with TRBJ2-2; D remains ambiguous. V dropped 5 bases and J dropped 3 bases, with 16 bases sitting between them. This CDR3 has 16 amino acids. Germline V CDR1 and CDR2: SGHTA, FQGNSA. The CDR3 loop is CASSPREGRYTGELFF. The CDR3 DNA reads as TGTGCCAGCAGCCCCCGCGAAGGCCGGTACACCGGGGAGCTGTTTTTT. Together with reference TRBV7-2 and TRBJ2-2, the CDR3 gives the full variable domain: GAGVSQSPSNKVTEKGKDVELRCDPISGHTALYWYRQSLGQGLEFLIYFQGNSAPDKSGLPSDRFSAERTGGSVSTLTIQRTQQEDSAVYLCASSPREGRYTGELFFGEGSRLTVL.

The chain recombines TRBV30 with TRBJ1-1, with 9 bases lining up with TRBD1. The CDR3 consists of 14 residues. The germline CDR1 and CDR2 sequences are GTSNPN and SVGIG (reference sequence). V dropped 4 bases and J dropped 5; count of bases not matched to a gene: 8. Written as DNA, the CDR3 is TGTGCCTGGACCACAGGGGGCCGATTAACTGAAGCTTTCTTT. Its translation: CAWTTGGRLTEAFF.

Concerning this clone itself: Other DNA sequences within the sample encode an identical CDR3. The chain couples TRBV7-3 to TRBJ2-7; 7 bases match TRBD2. V shed 5 bases, J shed 0 bases, and the junction held 4 bases outside the gene matches. From germline, CDR1 is SGHTA and CDR2 FQGTGA. The CDR3 loop spans 14 amino acids. The CDR3 spells CASSAGGSSYEQYF. DNA of the CDR3: TGTGCCAGCAGCGCCGGCGGGAGCTCCTACGAGCAGTACTTC.

The V call is TRBV27, the J call TRBJ2-3, with TRBD1 identical over 10 bases. The germline CDR1 and CDR2 sequences are MNHEY and SMNVEV (reference sequence). This CDR3 contains 16 residues. The V segment lost 2 bases and the J segment 9 bases; nucleotides outside the gene matches: 11. The CDR3 sequence: CASSLNLPGTGETQYF. The CDR3 DNA reads as TGTGCCAGCAGTTTAAACCTTCCCGGGACAGGGGAGACGCAGTATTTT.

V usage is TRBV11-2 and J usage is TRBJ2-7; TRBD2 matches at 7 bases. CDR3 length: 15 amino acids. Germline-derived CDR1 and CDR2 are SGHAT and FQNNGV. Trimming at V came to 5 bases and at J to 3 bases, leaving 10 bases not matched to a gene. The CDR3 DNA follows: TGTGCCAGCAGCCCCCCCTTGCGGGAGAGCTACGAGCAGTACTTC. It yields the protein CASSPPLRESYEQYF. The complete variable domain, with remaining parts taken from reference TRBV11-2 and TRBJ2-7, reads EAGVAQSPRYKIIEKRQSVAFWCNPISGHATLYWYQQILGQGPKLLIQFQNNGVVDDSQLPKDRFSAERLKGVDSTLKIQPAKLEDSAVYLCASSPPLRESYEQYFGPGTRLTVT.

Of note for this clone: Other DNA sequences from this sample encode an identical CDR3 as well. The rearrangement uses TRBV19 and TRBJ2-7; 11 bases agree with TRBD1. Germline V gene data show CDR1 as LNHDA and CDR2 as SQIVND (reference sequence). The CDR3 extends over 14 amino acids. Unmatched junction bases numbered 2, after V lost 4 bases and J lost 3 bases. As DNA, the CDR3 is TGTGCCAGTAGTAGCGGGACAGGGGGCTACGAGCAGTACTTC. It encodes CASSSGTGGYEQYF. The variable domain in full, with the rest retrieved from reference TRBV19 and TRBJ2-7, is DGGITQSPKYLFRKEGQNVTLSCEQNLNHDAMYWYRQDPGQGLRLIYYSQIVNDFQKGDIAEGYSVSREKKESFPLTVTSAQKNPTAFYLCASSSGTGGYEQYFGPGTRLTVT.

The gene calls are TRBV6-5 and TRBJ2-3; 12 nucleotides align to TRBD2. Germline assignment: CDR1 MNHEY and CDR2 SVGAGI. J was trimmed by 4 bases and V by 2 bases; bases with no gene match: 1. This CDR3 comprises 15 residues. CDR3 loop: CASSYLAGGSDTQYF. CDR3 DNA: TGTGCCAGCAGTTACCTAGCGGGGGGGTCAGATACGCAGTATTTT.